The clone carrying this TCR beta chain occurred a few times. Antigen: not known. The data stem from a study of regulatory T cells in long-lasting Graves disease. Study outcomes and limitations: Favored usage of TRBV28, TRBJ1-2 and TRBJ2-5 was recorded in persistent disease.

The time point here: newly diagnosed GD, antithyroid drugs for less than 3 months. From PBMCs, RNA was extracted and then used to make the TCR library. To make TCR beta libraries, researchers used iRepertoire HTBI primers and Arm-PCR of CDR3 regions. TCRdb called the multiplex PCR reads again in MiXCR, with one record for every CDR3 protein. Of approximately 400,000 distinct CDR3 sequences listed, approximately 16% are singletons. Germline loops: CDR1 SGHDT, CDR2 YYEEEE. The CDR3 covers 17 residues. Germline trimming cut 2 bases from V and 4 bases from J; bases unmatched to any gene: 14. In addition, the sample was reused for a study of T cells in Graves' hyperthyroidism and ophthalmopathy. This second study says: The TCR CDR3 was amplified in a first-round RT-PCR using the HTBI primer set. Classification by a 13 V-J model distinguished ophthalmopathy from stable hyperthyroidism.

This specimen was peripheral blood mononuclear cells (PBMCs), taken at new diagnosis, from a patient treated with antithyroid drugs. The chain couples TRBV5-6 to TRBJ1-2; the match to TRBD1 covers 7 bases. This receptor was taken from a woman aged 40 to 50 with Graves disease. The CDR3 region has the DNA TGTGCCAGCAGCTTTTTCTCGGGACAGCCCTTGAGCTATGGCTACACCTTC. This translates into CASSFFSGQPLSYGYTF.